This T cell receptor beta chain was identified in a study of identical twins. With respect to this clonotype: The antigen is not known.

General study results and limits: The degree of excess twin sharing was weaker in beta out-of-frame sequences.

Each CDR3 protein gets one entry after TCRdb re-called the 5' RACE reads with MiXCR. The profile covers hundreds of thousands of distinct CDR3 sequences, with around a tenth appearing a single time and around 5.1% taken by the ten largest. The origin of this receptor is a woman under 30 in good health. The source material was memory (CD45RO+) T cells sorted from blood.

CDR3 nucleotides: TGTGCCTGGACCGTGAGGGCCACCTACGAGCAGTACTTC. Translation: CAWTVRATYEQYF. V gene TRBV30 combines with J gene TRBJ2-7, with D possibly matching TRBD2 (5 bases). There are 13 residues in the CDR3. Trimming left V 4 bases short and J 2 bases short, with 12 bases between. The germline V gene encodes CDR1 GTSNPN and CDR2 SVGIG (reference sequence).